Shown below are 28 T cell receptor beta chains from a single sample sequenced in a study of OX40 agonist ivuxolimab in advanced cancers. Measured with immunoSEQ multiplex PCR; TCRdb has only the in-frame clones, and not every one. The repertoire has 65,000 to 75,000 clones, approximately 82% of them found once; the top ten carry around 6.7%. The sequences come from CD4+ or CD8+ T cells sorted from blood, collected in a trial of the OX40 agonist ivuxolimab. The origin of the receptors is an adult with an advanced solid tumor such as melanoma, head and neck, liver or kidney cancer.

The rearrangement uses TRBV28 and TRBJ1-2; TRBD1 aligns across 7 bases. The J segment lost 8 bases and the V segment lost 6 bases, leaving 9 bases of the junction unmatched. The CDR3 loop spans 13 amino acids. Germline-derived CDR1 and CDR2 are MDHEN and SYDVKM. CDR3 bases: TGTGCCAGCAGCTGGGGACAGTTCGAGGGCTACACCTTC. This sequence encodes CASSWGQFEGYTF.

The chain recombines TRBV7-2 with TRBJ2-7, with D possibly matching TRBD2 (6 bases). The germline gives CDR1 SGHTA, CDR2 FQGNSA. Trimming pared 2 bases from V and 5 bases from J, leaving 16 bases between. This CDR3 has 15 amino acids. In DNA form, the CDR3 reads TGTGCCAGCAGCTTAAGGCCGGGACTCCTCGACGAGCAGTACTTC. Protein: CASSLRPGLLDEQYF.

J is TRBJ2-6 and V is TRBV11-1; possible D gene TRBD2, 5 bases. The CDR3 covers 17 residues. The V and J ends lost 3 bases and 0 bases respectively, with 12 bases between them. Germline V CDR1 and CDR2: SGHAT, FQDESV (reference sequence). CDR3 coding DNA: TGTGCCAGCAGCTTGACTGGGAGTAGCTCTGGGGCCAACGTCCTGACTTTC. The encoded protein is CASSLTGSSSGANVLTF.

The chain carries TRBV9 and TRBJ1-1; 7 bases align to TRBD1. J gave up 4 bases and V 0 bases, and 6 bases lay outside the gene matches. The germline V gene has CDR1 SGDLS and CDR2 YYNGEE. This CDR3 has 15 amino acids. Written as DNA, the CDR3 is TGTGCCAGCAGCGTAGGAGGACAGGAGGGCACTGAAGCTTTCTTT. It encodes CASSVGGQEGTEAFF.

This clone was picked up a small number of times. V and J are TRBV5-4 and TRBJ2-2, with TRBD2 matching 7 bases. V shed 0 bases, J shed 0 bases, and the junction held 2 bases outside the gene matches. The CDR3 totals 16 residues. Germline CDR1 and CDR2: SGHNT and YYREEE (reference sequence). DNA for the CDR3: TGTGCCAGCAGCTTGGACAGCGGGGCGAACACCGGGGAGCTGTTTTTT. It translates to CASSLDSGANTGELFF.

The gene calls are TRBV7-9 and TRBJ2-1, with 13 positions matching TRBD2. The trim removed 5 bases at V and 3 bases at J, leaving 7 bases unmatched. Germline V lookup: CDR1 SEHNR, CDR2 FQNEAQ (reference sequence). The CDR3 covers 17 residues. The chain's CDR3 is CASSPQGLAGFYNEQFF. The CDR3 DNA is TGTGCCAGCAGCCCCCAGGGACTAGCGGGGTTCTACAATGAGCAGTTCTTC.

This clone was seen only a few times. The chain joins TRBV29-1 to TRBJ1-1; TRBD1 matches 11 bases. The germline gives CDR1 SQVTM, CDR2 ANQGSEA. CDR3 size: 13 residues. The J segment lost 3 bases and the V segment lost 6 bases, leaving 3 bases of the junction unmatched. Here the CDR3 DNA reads TGCAGCGTCGGACAGGGGGCGGACACTGAAGCTTTCTTT. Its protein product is CSVGQGADTEAFF.

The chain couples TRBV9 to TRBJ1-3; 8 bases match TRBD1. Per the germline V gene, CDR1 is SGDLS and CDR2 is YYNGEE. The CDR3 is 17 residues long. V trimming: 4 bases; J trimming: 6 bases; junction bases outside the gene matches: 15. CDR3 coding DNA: TGTGCCAGCAGCTCACAAAGGACAGGGACGTTTGAAAACACCATATATTTT. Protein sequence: CASSSQRTGTFENTIYF.

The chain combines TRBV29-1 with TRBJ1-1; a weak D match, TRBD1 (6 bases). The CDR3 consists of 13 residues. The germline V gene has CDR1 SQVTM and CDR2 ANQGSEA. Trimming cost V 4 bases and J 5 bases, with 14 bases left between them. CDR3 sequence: CSVVRGAGTEAFF. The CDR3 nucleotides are TGCAGCGTTGTTCGGGGGGCTGGGACTGAAGCTTTCTTT.

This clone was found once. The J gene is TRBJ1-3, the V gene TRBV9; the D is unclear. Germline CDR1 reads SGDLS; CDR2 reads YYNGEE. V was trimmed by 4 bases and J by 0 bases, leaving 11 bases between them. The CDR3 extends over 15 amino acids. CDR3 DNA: TGTGCCAGCAGCCCCATTTCATCCTCTGGAAACACCATATATTTT. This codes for CASSPISSSGNTIYF.

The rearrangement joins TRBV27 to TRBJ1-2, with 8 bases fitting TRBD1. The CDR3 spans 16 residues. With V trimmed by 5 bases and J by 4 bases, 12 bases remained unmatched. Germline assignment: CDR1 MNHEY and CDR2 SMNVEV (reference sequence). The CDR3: CASSLKTGASPYGYTF. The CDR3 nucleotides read TGTGCCAGCAGTCTAAAGACAGGGGCGTCGCCCTATGGCTACACCTTC.

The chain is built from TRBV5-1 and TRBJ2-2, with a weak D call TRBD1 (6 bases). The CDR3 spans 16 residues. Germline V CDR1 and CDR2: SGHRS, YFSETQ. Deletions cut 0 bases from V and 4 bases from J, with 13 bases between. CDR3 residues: CASSLVGGAGTGELFF. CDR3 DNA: TGCGCCAGCAGCTTGGTTGGGGGCGCGGGCACCGGGGAGCTGTTTTTT.

The CDR3 DNA reads TGTGCCAGCAGTACCCGGGACAGCTGGAATTCACCCCTCCACTTT. The encoded protein is CASSTRDSWNSPLHF. The chain links TRBV28 to TRBJ1-6, with 7 bases aligning to TRBD1. Per the germline V gene, CDR1 is MDHEN and CDR2 is SYDVKM. This CDR3 spans 15 amino acids. V lost 5 bases and J lost 7; bases outside the gene matches: 8.

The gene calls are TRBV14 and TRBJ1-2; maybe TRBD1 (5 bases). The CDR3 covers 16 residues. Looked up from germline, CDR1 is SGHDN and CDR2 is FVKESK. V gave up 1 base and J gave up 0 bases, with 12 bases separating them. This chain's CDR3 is CASSQAMRGANYGYTF. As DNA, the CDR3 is TGTGCCAGCAGCCAAGCTATGCGGGGGGCTAACTATGGCTACACCTTC.

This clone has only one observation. The CDR3 region has the DNA TGTGCCAGCTCACCATGGGGAGCGGGACCGAACACCGGGGAGCTGTTTTTT. This codes for CASSPWGAGPNTGELFF. The chain carries TRBV18 and TRBJ2-2; 7 nucleotides match TRBD2. Germline CDR1 KGHSH, CDR2 LQKENI. The CDR3 length is 17 residues. V shed 2 bases and J 0 bases; nucleotides not matched to a gene: 6.

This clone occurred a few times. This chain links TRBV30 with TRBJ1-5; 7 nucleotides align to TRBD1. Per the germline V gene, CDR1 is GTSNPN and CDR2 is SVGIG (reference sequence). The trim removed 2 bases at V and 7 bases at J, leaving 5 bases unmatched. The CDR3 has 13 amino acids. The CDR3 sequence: CAWSTGVEQPQHF. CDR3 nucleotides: TGTGCCTGGAGTACAGGGGTGGAACAGCCCCAGCATTTT.

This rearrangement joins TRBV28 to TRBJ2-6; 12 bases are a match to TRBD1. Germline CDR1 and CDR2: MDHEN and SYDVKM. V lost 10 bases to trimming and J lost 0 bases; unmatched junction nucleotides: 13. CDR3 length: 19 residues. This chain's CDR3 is CAISRDRGLPPSGANVLTF. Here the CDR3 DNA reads TGTGCCATCAGCCGGGACAGGGGGCTTCCCCCCTCTGGGGCCAACGTCCTGACTTTC.

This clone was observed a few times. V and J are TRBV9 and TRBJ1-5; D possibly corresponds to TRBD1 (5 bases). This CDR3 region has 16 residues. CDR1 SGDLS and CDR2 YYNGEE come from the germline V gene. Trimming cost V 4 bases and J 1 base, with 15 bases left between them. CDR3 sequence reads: CASSSRQRRSNQPQHF. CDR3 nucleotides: TGTGCCAGCAGCTCAAGACAGCGGCGGAGCAATCAGCCCCAGCATTTT.

CDR3 bases: TGTGCCAGTAGTAGGGGGTACACCGGGGAGCTGTTTTTT. Its translation: CASSRGYTGELFF. V and J are TRBV19 and TRBJ2-2; D possibly matches TRBD1 or TRBD2 (5 bases each). Germline CDR1 reads LNHDA; CDR2 reads SQIVND (reference sequence). The CDR3 consists of 13 residues. The V and J ends lost 4 bases and 3 bases respectively, with 6 bases between them.

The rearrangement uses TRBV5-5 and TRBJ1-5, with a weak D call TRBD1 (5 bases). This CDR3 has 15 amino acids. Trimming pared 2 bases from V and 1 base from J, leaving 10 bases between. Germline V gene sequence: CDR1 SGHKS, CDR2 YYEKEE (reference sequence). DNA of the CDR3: TGTGCCAGCAGCTTTGTAGGGGACAGCAATCAGCCCCAGCATTTT. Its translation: CASSFVGDSNQPQHF.

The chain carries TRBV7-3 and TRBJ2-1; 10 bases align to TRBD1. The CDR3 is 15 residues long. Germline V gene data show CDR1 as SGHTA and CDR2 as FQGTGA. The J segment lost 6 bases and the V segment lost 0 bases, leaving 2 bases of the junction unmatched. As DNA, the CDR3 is TGTGCCAGCAGCTTAACGACAGGGGGCTTCAATGAGCAGTTCTTC. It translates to CASSLTTGGFNEQFF.

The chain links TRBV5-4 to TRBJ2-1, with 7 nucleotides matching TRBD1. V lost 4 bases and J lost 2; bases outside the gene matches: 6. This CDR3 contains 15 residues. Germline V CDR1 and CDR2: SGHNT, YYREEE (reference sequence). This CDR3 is CASSTGTATYNEQFF. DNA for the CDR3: TGTGCCAGCAGCACCGGGACAGCTACCTACAATGAGCAGTTCTTC.

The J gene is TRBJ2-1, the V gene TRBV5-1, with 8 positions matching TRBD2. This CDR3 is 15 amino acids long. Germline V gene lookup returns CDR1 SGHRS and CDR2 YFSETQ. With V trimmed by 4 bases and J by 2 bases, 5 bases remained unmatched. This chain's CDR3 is CASSGVAGTYNEQFF. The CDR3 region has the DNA TGCGCCAGCAGCGGTGTAGCGGGGACCTACAATGAGCAGTTCTTC.

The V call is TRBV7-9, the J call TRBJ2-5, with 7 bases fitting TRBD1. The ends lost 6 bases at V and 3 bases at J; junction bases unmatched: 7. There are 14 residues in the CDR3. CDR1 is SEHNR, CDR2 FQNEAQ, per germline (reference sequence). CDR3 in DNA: TGTGCCAGCAGGCCTTCCGGGACAGAAGAGACCCAGTACTTC. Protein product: CASRPSGTEETQYF.

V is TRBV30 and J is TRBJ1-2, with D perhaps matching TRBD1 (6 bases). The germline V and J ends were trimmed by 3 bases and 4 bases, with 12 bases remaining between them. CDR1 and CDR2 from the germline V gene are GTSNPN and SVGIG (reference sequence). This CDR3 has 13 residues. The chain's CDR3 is CAWRSGAGYGYTF. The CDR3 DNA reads TGTGCCTGGAGGTCGGGGGCGGGCTATGGCTACACCTTC.

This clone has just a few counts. CDR3 in DNA: TGTGCCAGCACCCAATTGGGTCGGTGGGAAAAACTGTTTTTT. This codes for CASTQLGRWEKLFF. J is TRBJ1-4 and V is TRBV28; D remains unclear. The CDR3 sequence is 14 residues long. Trimming removed 7 bases from V and 8 bases from J, with 17 bases in between. Germline assignment: CDR1 MDHEN and CDR2 SYDVKM.

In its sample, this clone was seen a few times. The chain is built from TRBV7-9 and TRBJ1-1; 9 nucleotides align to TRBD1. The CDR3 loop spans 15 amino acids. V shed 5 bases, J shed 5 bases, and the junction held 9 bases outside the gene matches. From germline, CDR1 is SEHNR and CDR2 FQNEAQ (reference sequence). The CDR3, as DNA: TGTGCCAGCAGCGCGTTACAGGGGGCCGGAACTGAAGCTTTCTTT. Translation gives CASSALQGAGTEAFF.

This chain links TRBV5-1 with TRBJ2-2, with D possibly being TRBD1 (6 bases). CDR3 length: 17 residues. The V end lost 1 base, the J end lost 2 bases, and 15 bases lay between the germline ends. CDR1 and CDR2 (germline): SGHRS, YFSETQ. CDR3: CASSLSPGTFNTGELFF. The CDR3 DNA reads TGCGCCAGCAGCTTGTCCCCCGGGACATTCAACACCGGGGAGCTGTTTTTT.